Following are 21 T cell receptor beta chains from one sample sequenced in a study of memory CD4+ T cells and cytomegalovirus serostatus. The repertoire was sequenced with immunoSEQ multiplex PCR; TCRdb's copy has only in-frame clones and lacks some. The sample gives 40,000 to 50,000 clones, roughly 74% of which show up once; more than 0.95% is in the top ten. The sort gate was single viable CD3+CD4+CD8-CD45RO+ cells for memory CD4+ T cells. The sample was memory CD4+ T cells from blood. These receptors came from an adult in good health and CMV-seropositive.

This clone was seen a handful of times. The genes are TRBV4-2 and TRBJ2-1; no reliable D call. CDR1 LGHNA and CDR2 YNFKEQ come from the germline V gene. V shed 0 bases and J shed 5 bases, with 8 bases lying between them. The CDR3 contains 14 residues. The CDR3 loop reads CASSQEQGNNEQFF. Here the CDR3 DNA reads TGTGCCAGCAGCCAAGAACAAGGGAACAATGAGCAGTTCTTC.

The rearrangement joins TRBV7-6 to TRBJ2-7, with D tentatively TRBD1 (6 bases). The CDR3 consists of 13 residues. Germline V lookup: CDR1 SGHVS, CDR2 FNYEAQ. V was trimmed by 2 bases and J by 3 bases, leaving 8 bases between them. The CDR3 is CASSLNRDYEQYF. CDR3 coding DNA: TGTGCCAGCAGCTTAAACAGGGACTACGAGCAGTACTTC. The whole variable domain, filled in from reference TRBV7-6 and TRBJ2-7, reads GAGVSQSPRYKVTKRGQDVALRCDPISGHVSLYWYRQALGQGPEFLTYFNYEAQQDKSGLPNDRFSAERPEGSISTLTIQRTEQRDSAMYRCASSLNRDYEQYFGPGTRLTVT.

V and J are TRBV6-4 and TRBJ2-5; 8 bases map to TRBD1. In germline, CDR1 is MRHNA, CDR2 SNTAGT. The junction had 6 bases not matched to a gene; V was cut back by 6 bases and J by 9 bases. This CDR3 comprises 12 residues. CDR3: CASSVDRGPQYF. Written as DNA, the CDR3 is TGTGCCAGCAGCGTAGACAGGGGCCCCCAGTACTTC.

This chain connects TRBV5-1 to TRBJ1-1; 7 bases align to TRBD1. Germline assignment: CDR1 SGHRS and CDR2 YFSETQ. V was clipped by 0 bases and J by 1 base; unmatched bases: 6. CDR3 length: 16 residues. This chain's CDR3 is CASSLAPQGGNTEAFF. CDR3 sequence (DNA): TGCGCCAGCAGCTTGGCCCCCCAGGGGGGGAACACTGAAGCTTTCTTT.

This clone is labeled medium-sized. The chain recombines TRBV10-1 with TRBJ1-1; D gene unclear. Germline V CDR1 and CDR2: WNHNN, SYGVQD (reference sequence). Trimming took off 9 bases at V and 1 base at J, with 15 bases between the two ends. This CDR3 has 14 amino acids. CDR3 protein: CASPSGERNTEAFF. The CDR3 DNA sequence: TGCGCCAGTCCGTCAGGAGAGCGGAACACTGAAGCTTTCTTT.

The genes are TRBV6-1 and TRBJ1-5; 8 bases align to TRBD1. CDR1 and CDR2 from the germline V gene are MNHNS and SASEGT. V shed 6 bases and J 4 bases; nucleotides not matched to a gene: 8. The CDR3 loop spans 15 amino acids. The CDR3 is CASSLGTGENQPQHF. The CDR3 region has the DNA TGTGCCAGCAGCCTCGGGACAGGAGAAAATCAGCCCCAGCATTTT.

As for this clone: One junction end disagrees with the germline gene, perhaps due to a read error. This CDR3 is CASSVDYNSPLHF. CDR3 DNA: TGTGCCAGCAGCGTAGATTATAACTCACCCCTCCACTTT. The chain employs TRBV9 and TRBJ1-6; D call uncertain. CDR3 length: 13 amino acids. Germline V CDR1 and CDR2: SGDLS, YYNGEE.

V is TRBV7-3 and J is TRBJ1-3; tentatively, D is TRBD1 (5 bases). Trimming removed 2 bases at V and 2 bases at J, with 10 bases between. The CDR3 covers 15 residues. The germline gives CDR1 SGHTA, CDR2 FQGTGA. The DNA for the CDR3 is TGTGCCAGCAGCTTAGAAGGGGCTACTGGAAACACCATATATTTT. It codes for CASSLEGATGNTIYF.

This clone was recorded only once. Other DNA sequences in this sample translate to the same CDR3. The chain employs TRBV7-8 and TRBJ2-7; D not certain. V dropped 5 bases and J dropped 3 bases, with 11 bases sitting between them. The germline V gene encodes CDR1 SGHVS and CDR2 FQNEAQ. The CDR3 has 13 amino acids. The CDR3 reads CASSLGRSYEQYF. The CDR3 DNA reads TGTGCCAGCAGCCTTGGACGGAGCTACGAGCAGTACTTC. The complete variable domain, with remaining parts taken from reference TRBV7-8 and TRBJ2-7, reads GAGVSQSPRYKVAKRGQDVALRCDPISGHVSLFWYQQALGQGPEFLTYFQNEAQLDKSGLPSDRFFAERPEGSVSTLKIQRTQQEDSAVYLCASSLGRSYEQYFGPGTRLTVT.

The V gene is TRBV9, the J gene TRBJ2-1, with TRBD2 matching over 9 bases. The length of the CDR3 is 16 residues. Losses at the gene ends were 1 base for V and 6 bases for J; bases not matched to a gene: 8. Per the germline V gene, CDR1 is SGDLS and CDR2 is YYNGEE. The CDR3 coding sequence is TGTGCCAGCAGCGTAATGAGTAGCGGGGGCCTCAATGAGCAGTTCTTC. Translated, it gives CASSVMSSGGLNEQFF.

This clone was observed a handful of times. The CDR3 DNA reads TGTGCCAGTAGTATGCTAGAGGGCAACACAGATACGCAGTATTTT. It codes for CASSMLEGNTDTQYF. The rearrangement links TRBV19 to TRBJ2-3, with a weak D call TRBD2 (5 bases). This CDR3 is built from 15 residues. Deletions cut 3 bases from V and 2 bases from J, with 12 bases between. CDR1 and CDR2 (germline): LNHDA, SQIVND (reference sequence).

A few counts support this clone. The chain uses TRBV23-1 and TRBJ2-7; 8 bases map to TRBD1. TRBV23-1 is flagged as an ORF with uncertain function. The CDR3 is 16 amino acids. With V trimmed by 0 bases and J by 1 base, 5 bases remained unmatched. DNA of the CDR3: TGCGCCAGCAGTCAATCGGGCAGGGGGCGATCCTACGAGCAGTACTTC. Protein product: CASSQSGRGRSYEQYF.

The gene calls are TRBV4-2 and TRBJ2-5, with D unclear. Trimming removed 0 bases from V and 1 base from J, with 12 bases in between. CDR3 length equals 16 residues. Per the germline V gene, CDR1 is LGHNA and CDR2 is YNFKEQ. This CDR3 is CASSQDLRTGQETQYF. CDR3 nucleotides: TGTGCCAGCAGCCAAGATCTCCGGACCGGCCAAGAGACCCAGTACTTC.

The chain is built from TRBV6-6 and TRBJ2-1; 8 nucleotides agree with TRBD2. The CDR3 contains 15 residues. CDR1 and CDR2 (germline): MNHNY, SVGAGI (reference sequence). After removal of 6 bases from V and 9 bases from J, the junction contained 13 bases not matched to a gene. The CDR3 nucleotides are TGTGCCAGCAGCCACCCCGCCGGGGGGGCAGGTGAGCAGTTCTTC. This gives the protein CASSHPAGGAGEQFF.

This clone was observed a handful of times. The V and J genes are TRBV7-2 and TRBJ2-7; 10 bases line up with TRBD1. CDR1 is SGHTA, CDR2 FQGNSA, per germline. With V trimmed by 1 base and J by 5 bases, 11 bases remained unmatched. The CDR3 runs 17 residues. The CDR3 here is CASSLVSGQGDGDEQYF. DNA for the CDR3: TGTGCCAGCAGCTTAGTCTCAGGACAGGGGGACGGCGACGAGCAGTACTTC.

The V and J genes are TRBV7-2 and TRBJ2-5; 9 nucleotides agree with TRBD2. The CDR3 has 17 residues. V trimming: 5 bases; J trimming: 5 bases; junction bases outside the gene matches: 15. Germline CDR1 SGHTA, CDR2 FQGNSA. In nucleotides, the CDR3 is TGTGCCAGCAGCACTAGGCTCGGCACTAGCGGGTCGGAGACCCAGTACTTC. As protein: CASSTRLGTSGSETQYF.

This clone was picked up one time. The chain is built from TRBV6-5 and TRBJ2-5; D remains ambiguous. CDR1 and CDR2 from the germline V gene are MNHEY and SVGAGI. The CDR3 consists of 11 residues. V dropped 6 bases and J dropped 0 bases, with 2 bases sitting between them. CDR3 sequence (DNA): TGTGCCAGCAGGAACCAAGAGACCCAGTACTTC. It encodes CASRNQETQYF.

Points on this clone: Mismatch with germline at one junction end may stem from a read error. CDR3 sequence (DNA): TGTGCCAGCACCTTGGGCCCGAGCAATCAGCCCCAGCATTTT. Protein product: CASTLGPSNQPQHF. This chain uses TRBV5-6 with TRBJ1-5; no clear D gene. CDR1 is SGHDT and CDR2 is YYEEEE in the germline V gene. This CDR3 is 14 amino acids long.

The gene calls are TRBV19 and TRBJ2-6; D assignment may be TRBD1 or TRBD2 (6 bases each). The CDR3 runs 19 residues. The germline V gene has CDR1 LNHDA and CDR2 SQIVND (reference sequence). V gave up 7 bases and J gave up 4 bases, with 26 bases separating them. In nucleotides, the CDR3 is TGTGCCAGTAAAGTCACAGGGTCCCCCCGGGGGAGAGGGGCCAACGTCCTGACTTTC. It codes for CASKVTGSPRGRGANVLTF. Combining the CDR3 with reference TRBV19 and TRBJ2-6 gives the whole variable domain DGGITQSPKYLFRKEGQNVTLSCEQNLNHDAMYWYRQDPGQGLRLIYYSQIVNDFQKGDIAEGYSVSREKKESFPLTVTSAQKNPTAFYLCASKVTGSPRGRGANVLTFGAGSRLTVL.

The V call is TRBV5-8, the J call TRBJ1-2; D unresolved. This CDR3 has 12 residues. Trimming cost V 7 bases and J 7 bases, with 14 bases left between them. The germline V gene encodes CDR1 SGHTS and CDR2 YDEGEE. CDR3 in amino acids: CASGSGFAGYTF. CDR3 DNA sequence: TGTGCCAGCGGTTCCGGGTTTGCTGGCTACACCTTC.

CDR3 nucleotides: TGTGCCAGCAGCCGACTGGGGGGAGATGACGACGAGCAGTACTTC. Translation gives CASSRLGGDDDEQYF. This chain joins TRBV2 and TRBJ2-7; the D gene is possibly TRBD2 (6 bases). The CDR3 covers 15 residues. The germline V gene encodes CDR1 SNHLY and CDR2 FYNNEI. Trimming shortened V by 6 bases and J by 5 bases, and 20 bases separated the two germline ends.